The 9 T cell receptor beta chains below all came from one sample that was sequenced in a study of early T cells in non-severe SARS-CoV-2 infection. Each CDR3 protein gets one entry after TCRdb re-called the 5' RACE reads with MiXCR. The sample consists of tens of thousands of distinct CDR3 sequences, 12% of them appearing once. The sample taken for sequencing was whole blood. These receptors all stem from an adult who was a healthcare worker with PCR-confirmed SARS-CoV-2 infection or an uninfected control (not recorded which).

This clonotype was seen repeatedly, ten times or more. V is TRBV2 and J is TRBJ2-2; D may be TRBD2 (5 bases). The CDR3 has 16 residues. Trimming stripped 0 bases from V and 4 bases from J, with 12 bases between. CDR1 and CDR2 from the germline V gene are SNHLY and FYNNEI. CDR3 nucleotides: TGTGCCAGCAGTGAAGCGTTTCGGACTTTCACCGGGGAGCTGTTTTTT. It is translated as CASSEAFRTFTGELFF.

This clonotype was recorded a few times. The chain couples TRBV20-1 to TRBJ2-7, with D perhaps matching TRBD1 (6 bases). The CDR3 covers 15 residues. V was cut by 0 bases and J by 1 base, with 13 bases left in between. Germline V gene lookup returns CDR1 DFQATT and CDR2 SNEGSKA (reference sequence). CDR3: CSARDLGAWSYEQYF. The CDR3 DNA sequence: TGCAGTGCTAGAGATCTGGGGGCCTGGTCCTACGAGCAGTACTTC.

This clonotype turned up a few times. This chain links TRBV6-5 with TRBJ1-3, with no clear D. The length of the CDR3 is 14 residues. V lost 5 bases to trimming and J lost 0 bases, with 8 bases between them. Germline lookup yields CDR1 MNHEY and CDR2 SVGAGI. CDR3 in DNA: TGTGCCAGCAGTCCTACAGACTCTGGAAACACCATATATTTT. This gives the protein CASSPTDSGNTIYF.

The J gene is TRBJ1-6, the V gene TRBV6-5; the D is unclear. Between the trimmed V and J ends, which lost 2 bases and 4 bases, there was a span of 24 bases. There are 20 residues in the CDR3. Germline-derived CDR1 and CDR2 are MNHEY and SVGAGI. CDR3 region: CASSYRPPSEWLGYNSPLHF. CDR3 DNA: TGTGCCAGCAGTTACAGGCCCCCGAGTGAATGGTTAGGATATAATTCACCCCTCCACTTT.

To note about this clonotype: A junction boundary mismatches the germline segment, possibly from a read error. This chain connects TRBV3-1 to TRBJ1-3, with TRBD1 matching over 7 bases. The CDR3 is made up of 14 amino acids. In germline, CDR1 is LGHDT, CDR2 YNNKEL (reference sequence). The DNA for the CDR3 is TGTGCCAGCAGCTCCAGAAGGGGGCCGAACACCATGTATTTT. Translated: CASSSRRGPNTMYF.

The CDR3 here is CASSSGQGTDSAKNIQYF. In DNA form, the CDR3 reads TGTGCCAGCAGTTCCGGGCAGGGAACAGATTCAGCCAAAAACATTCAGTACTTC. The chain combines TRBV6-2 or TRBV6-3 with TRBJ2-4; weak D call: TRBD1 (5 bases). Germline-derived CDR1 and CDR2 are MNHEY and SVGEGT. The V end was cut by 4 bases, the J end by 0 bases, with 19 bases between. CDR3 length: 18 residues.

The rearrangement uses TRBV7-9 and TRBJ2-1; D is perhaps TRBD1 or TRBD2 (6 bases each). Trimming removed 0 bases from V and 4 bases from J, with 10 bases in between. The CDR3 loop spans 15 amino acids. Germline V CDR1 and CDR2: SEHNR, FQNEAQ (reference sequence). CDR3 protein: CASSLATGGYNEQFF. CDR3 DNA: TGTGCCAGCAGCTTAGCGACAGGAGGGTACAATGAGCAGTTCTTC.

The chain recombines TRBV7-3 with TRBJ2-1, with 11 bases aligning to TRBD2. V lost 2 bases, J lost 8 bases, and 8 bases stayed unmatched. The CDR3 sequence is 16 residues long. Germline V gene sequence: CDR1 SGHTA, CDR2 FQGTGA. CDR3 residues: CASSLLSLAGGDEQFF. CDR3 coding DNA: TGTGCCAGCAGCTTATTATCCCTAGCGGGGGGAGATGAGCAGTTCTTC.

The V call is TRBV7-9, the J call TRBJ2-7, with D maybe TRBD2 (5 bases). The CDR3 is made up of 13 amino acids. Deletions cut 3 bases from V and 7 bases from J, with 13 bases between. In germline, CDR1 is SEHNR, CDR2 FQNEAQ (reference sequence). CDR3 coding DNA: TGTGCCAGCAGCTTGGGTCGTTCGGGGGAGCAGTACTTC. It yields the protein CASSLGRSGEQYF.